The 6 T cell receptor beta chains reported below all come from one sample, sequenced in a study of immune evolution from preneoplasia to lung adenocarcinoma (dated by TCRdb to about 2021). The library was prepared using the immunoSEQ multiplex PCR assay. Imported from immuneACCESS, the table was reduced by TCRdb to in-frame sequences with V and J called. These copies leave out some clones; in studies compared against another copy, an unresolved V gene accounts for under half, and the cause of the remainder is not known. The sample table shows about 14,000 clones, and 65% to 85% are seen once. The top ten clonotypes cover approximately 4.2% of the sample. Sequencing used FFPE minimally invasive lung adenocarcinoma tissue. Explained via the paper, the cell subset or site label denotes: micro-invasive lung adenocarcinoma (MIA). The receptor set was obtained from a person aged 65 to 79 with lung adenocarcinoma.

This clone was seen more than once but under ten times. V and J are TRBV5-5 and TRBJ2-5, with no clear D. The CDR3 loop spans 11 amino acids. Per germline, CDR1 SGHKS and CDR2 YYEKEE (reference sequence). V lost 2 bases and J lost 5, with 4 bases in between. The CDR3 region has the DNA TGTGCCAGCAGCTTTGTCGAGACCCAGTACTTC. Translating gives CASSFVETQYF.

The sample holds one count of this clone. CDR3: CASSVWGRGNEQFF. The CDR3 bases are TGTGCCAGCAGTGTTTGGGGGCGCGGGAATGAGCAGTTCTTC. The chain links TRBV6-1 to TRBJ2-1; TRBD1 is a possible D gene (6 bases). CDR3 length: 14 residues. V lost 4 bases and J 7 bases, leaving 14 bases between the germline ends. The germline V gene encodes CDR1 MNHNS and CDR2 SASEGT.

The gene calls are TRBV5-6 and TRBJ2-1; possible D gene TRBD1, 5 bases. In germline, CDR1 is SGHDT, CDR2 YYEEEE. With 4 bases removed from V and 8 bases from J, the gap between germline ends came to 22 bases. The CDR3 extends over 16 amino acids. CDR3 region: CASSATISRQGYEQFF. The CDR3 DNA reads as TGTGCCAGCAGCGCCACGATCTCGCGGCAGGGTTATGAGCAGTTCTTC.

Comments on this clone: The germline gene is not matched at one end of the junction; a read error may be the cause. This chain joins TRBV2 and TRBJ2-7; D gene ambiguous. The CDR3 loop spans 13 amino acids. The germline gives CDR1 SNHLY, CDR2 FYNNEI. CDR3 DNA sequence: TGTGCCAGCAACGAACCCGGTTCTTCCAGGTATGGCTTC. It translates to CASNEPGSSRYGF.

The chain carries TRBV11-2 and TRBJ2-1; 7 positions agree with TRBD2. The CDR3 consists of 12 residues. Germline CDR1 and CDR2: SGHAT and FQNNGV. V lost 0 bases and J lost 15; bases outside the gene matches: 5. The CDR3 DNA reads as TGTGCCAGCAGCTTAGATCGGAGCGGGACGTTCTTC. Translating gives CASSLDRSGTFF.

The chain couples TRBV14 to TRBJ2-7, with D unclear. The CDR3 has 15 amino acids. The germline V and J ends were trimmed by 2 bases and 2 bases, with 13 bases remaining between them. In germline, CDR1 is SGHDN, CDR2 FVKESK. The CDR3 DNA follows: TGTGCCAGCAGCCAACTGGGCGGAGAGACCTACGAGCAGTACTTC. Encoded protein: CASSQLGGETYEQYF. The full variable domain, rest sourced from reference TRBV14 and TRBJ2-7, is EAGVTQFPSHSVIEKGQTVTLRCDPISGHDNLYWYRRVMGKEIKFLLHFVKESKQDESGMPNNRFLAERTGGTYSTLKVQPAELEDSGVYFCASSQLGGETYEQYFGPGTRLTVT.